A selection of T cell receptor beta chains follows, all from one sample in a study of identical twins. TCRdb re-derived calls from the 5' RACE reads in MiXCR, one entry per CDR3 protein. The sample shows some 590,000 distinct CDR3 sequences, roughly 9.9% of them seen only once. These same records also appear under a second study, on yellow fever vaccine responses in identical twins.

Sequencing used PBMCs. The origin of the receptors is a woman aged 18 to 35 in good health. Both conserved end residues are part of each CDR3. The D gene is left open where the match is weak. Rows give clone size only sometimes, using once, few, many, or a class for an expanded clone.

CDR3aa: CASSLSGRAADIQYF; CDR3nt: TGTGCCAGCAGCTTAAGCGGGAGGGCGGCGGACATTCAGTACTTC; abundance: few; d_gene: TRBD2; v_gene: TRBV7-9; j_gene: TRBJ2-4
CDR3aa: CASSLRVGRYEQYF; CDR3nt: TGTGCCAGCAGTTTAAGGGTCGGCCGATACGAGCAGTACTTC; abundance: few; d_gene: NA; v_gene: TRBV27; j_gene: TRBJ2-7
CDR3aa: CASSPGQGVVTGELFF; CDR3nt: TGTGCCAGCAGCCCCGGACAGGGGGTTGTCACCGGGGAGCTGTTTTTT; abundance: many; d_gene: TRBD1; v_gene: TRBV4-2; j_gene: TRBJ2-2
CDR3aa: CASSLGVPPYTGELFF; CDR3nt: TGCGCCAGCAGCTTGGGGGTTCCTCCCTACACCGGGGAGCTGTTTTTT; abundance: many; d_gene: NA; v_gene: TRBV5-1; j_gene: TRBJ2-2
CDR3aa: CASSFTQLGSEQYF; CDR3nt: TGTGCCAGCAGCTTCACCCAACTGGGGAGCGAGCAGTACTTC; abundance: NA; d_gene: NA; v_gene: TRBV7-2; j_gene: TRBJ2-7
CDR3aa: CASSLAGGRQPQHF; CDR3nt: TGTGCCAGCAGCTTAGCGGGAGGGCGTCAGCCCCAGCATTTT; abundance: many; d_gene: NA; v_gene: TRBV7-9; j_gene: TRBJ1-5
CDR3aa: CSAIRLAGIDEQYF; CDR3nt: TGCAGTGCTATTCGACTAGCGGGAATCGACGAGCAGTACTTC; abundance: few; d_gene: TRBD2; v_gene: TRBV20-1; j_gene: TRBJ2-7
CDR3aa: CSVEVGRSGELFF; CDR3nt: TGCAGCGTTGAAGTGGGCAGATCCGGGGAGCTGTTTTTT; abundance: many; d_gene: NA; v_gene: TRBV29-1; j_gene: TRBJ2-2
CDR3aa: CATSDSTGTSTNFEQFF; CDR3nt: TGTGCCACCAGTGATTCCACCGGGACTAGCACCAATTTTGAGCAGTTCTTC; abundance: NA; d_gene: TRBD2; v_gene: TRBV24-1; j_gene: TRBJ2-1
CDR3aa: CASSFGLLTLGETQYF; CDR3nt: TGTGCCAGCAGCTTCGGACTGCTAACGTTGGGAGAGACCCAGTACTTC; abundance: NA; d_gene: NA; v_gene: TRBV7-8; j_gene: TRBJ2-5